This passage covers 20 T cell receptor beta chains from one sample sequenced in a study of CD8+ T cells in alopecia areata. The treatment is: oral pan-JAK inhibitor, 5-10 mg twice daily. After isolation, RNA underwent reverse transcription to generate cDNA as the sequencing template. TCRdb keeps only in-frame clones here, not all; method: immunoSEQ multiplex PCR. The sample includes 200,000 to 250,000 clones, 50% to 75% of them seen just once. Here the sequenced sample was CD4+ T cells sorted from blood, taken at week 4, from a patient treated with tofacitinib. The origin of the receptors is a human donor with alopecia areata.

There are a few counts of this clone. The V call is TRBV7-9, the J call TRBJ2-1; weak D call: TRBD2 (7 bases). Trimming removed 5 bases at V and 0 bases at J, with 20 bases between. The CDR3 has 18 amino acids. Germline V gene lookup returns CDR1 SEHNR and CDR2 FQNEAQ (reference sequence). The chain's CDR3 is CASSPRAGGGPSYNEQFF. The CDR3 DNA follows: TGTGCCAGCAGCCCCCGGGCGGGCGGGGGCCCCTCCTACAATGAGCAGTTCTTC.

A few counts support this clone. V gene TRBV6-6 combines with J gene TRBJ1-1; D is ambiguous. Germline values: CDR1 MNHNY, CDR2 SVGAGI (reference sequence). This CDR3 region has 15 residues. The ends were cut back, 7 bases at V and 0 bases at J, with 15 bases in the middle. The CDR3 loop is CASIGTIDMNTEAFF. DNA for the CDR3: TGTGCCAGCATCGGCACTATCGACATGAACACTGAAGCTTTCTTT.

The gene calls are TRBV7-8 and TRBJ2-5; TRBD2 aligns across 11 bases. This CDR3 contains 15 residues. Germline lookup yields CDR1 SGHVS and CDR2 FQNEAQ. The V gene end was trimmed by 6 bases and the J gene end by 2 bases; junction bases not matched to a gene: 5. The CDR3 bases are TGTGCCAGCAGTACGACTAGCGGGGAGCAAGAGACCCAGTACTTC. It translates to CASSTTSGEQETQYF.

This chain joins TRBV19 and TRBJ2-7; perhaps TRBD1 as D (7 bases). CDR3 length: 15 amino acids. The V end was cut by 1 base, the J end by 2 bases, with 12 bases between. From germline, CDR1 is LNHDA and CDR2 SQIVND (reference sequence). CDR3 region: CASSIGGTAAYEQYF. The CDR3, as DNA: TGTGCCAGTAGTATAGGCGGGACAGCCGCCTACGAGCAGTACTTC.

The chain recombines TRBV29-1 with TRBJ1-2; no clear D gene. Between the trimmed V and J ends, which lost 7 bases and 4 bases, there was a span of 10 bases. CDR1 and CDR2 (germline): SQVTM, ANQGSEA. This CDR3 region has 11 residues. The CDR3 here is CSATIAYGYTF. For the CDR3, the DNA is TGCAGCGCGACAATAGCCTATGGCTACACCTTC.

J is TRBJ2-5 and V is TRBV9, with D perhaps matching TRBD2 (6 bases). Trimming cost V 3 bases and J 4 bases, with 13 bases left between them. The CDR3 covers 14 residues. Germline V gene sequence: CDR1 SGDLS, CDR2 YYNGEE. The CDR3 region is CASSAGTLGETQYF. CDR3 sequence (DNA): TGTGCCAGCAGCGCCGGGACTTTGGGAGAGACCCAGTACTTC.

The chain links TRBV4-1 to TRBJ1-5; a possible D gene is TRBD1 (5 bases). There are 16 residues in the CDR3. The germline V gene has CDR1 MGHRA and CDR2 YSYEKL. Deletions cut 0 bases from V and 7 bases from J, with 16 bases between. The DNA for the CDR3 is TGCGCCAGCAGCCAAGAGGCGGTGGACAAAGGACAGCCCCAGCATTTT. It encodes CASSQEAVDKGQPQHF.

The gene calls are TRBV29-1 and TRBJ1-1; D is uncertain. V was cut by 6 bases and J by 4 bases, with 9 bases left in between. The CDR3 length is 11 residues. CDR1 and CDR2 (germline): SQVTM, ANQGSEA. The CDR3, as DNA: TGCAGCGTCTCTCTAGGCACTGAAGCTTTCTTT. Its translation is CSVSLGTEAFF.

The rearrangement joins TRBV2 to TRBJ1-2; no clear D gene. Germline loops: CDR1 SNHLY, CDR2 FYNNEI. The CDR3 covers 13 residues. The V end was cut by 6 bases, the J end by 6 bases, with 14 bases between. The CDR3 DNA sequence: TGTGCCAGCAGGGCGGGCCCGGAGGATGGCTACACCTTC. Translated: CASRAGPEDGYTF.

This clone was observed a few times. The chain carries TRBV5-4 and TRBJ2-2; 13 nucleotides agree with TRBD2. After removal of 4 bases from V and 5 bases from J, the junction contained 5 bases not matched to a gene. The germline V gene has CDR1 SGHNT and CDR2 YYREEE (reference sequence). The CDR3 is 16 residues long. The CDR3 nucleotides read TGTGCCAGCAGCCCCTCGGGACTAGCGGGGACCGGGGAGCTGTTTTTT. It codes for CASSPSGLAGTGELFF.

V usage is TRBV5-4 and J usage is TRBJ2-3; TRBD2 matches 9 bases. CDR1 SGHNT and CDR2 YYREEE come from the germline V gene (reference sequence). CDR3 length equals 17 residues. Unmatched junction bases numbered 14, after V lost 4 bases and J lost 5 bases. CDR3 sequence: CASSPRGASGVLDTQYF. CDR3 bases: TGTGCCAGCAGCCCCCGGGGGGCTAGCGGGGTTCTAGATACGCAGTATTTT. The entire variable domain, with the rest obtained from reference TRBV5-4 and TRBJ2-3, is as follows: ETGVTQSPTHLIKTRGQQVTLRCSSQSGHNTVSWYQQALGQGPQFIFQYYREEENGRGNFPPRFSGLQFPNYSSELNVNALELDDSALYLCASSPRGASGVLDTQYFGPGTRLTVL.

The rearrangement joins TRBV4-2 to TRBJ2-7; possible D gene TRBD2, 6 bases. The germline V gene has CDR1 LGHNA and CDR2 YNFKEQ. The CDR3 is made up of 16 amino acids. V was clipped by 0 bases and J by 4 bases, with 16 bases between them. Here the CDR3 reads CASSQDLSAGPYEQYF. The CDR3 DNA follows: TGTGCCAGCAGCCAAGATCTATCAGCGGGCCCTTACGAGCAGTACTTC.

The rearrangement links TRBV30 to TRBJ2-3, with a weak D call TRBD2 (5 bases). V lost 0 bases and J lost 5, with 15 bases in between. Germline values: CDR1 GTSNPN, CDR2 SVGIG (reference sequence). The CDR3 is 15 residues long. CDR3 sequence reads: CAWSVLGVPGDTQYF. The DNA for the CDR3 is TGTGCCTGGAGTGTACTAGGTGTTCCAGGAGATACGCAGTATTTT. The full variable domain, completed using reference TRBV30 and TRBJ2-3, is SQTIHQWPATLVQPVGSPLSLECTVEGTSNPNLYWYRQAAGRGLQLLFYSVGIGQISSEVPQNLSASRPQDRQFILSSKKLLLSDSGFYLCAWSVLGVPGDTQYFGPGTRLTVL.

This clone was recorded once. The chain links TRBV30 to TRBJ1-2, with 8 positions matching TRBD1. This CDR3 is 14 amino acids long. Trimming cost V 4 bases and J 4 bases; bases outside gene matches: 8. Germline V lookup: CDR1 GTSNPN, CDR2 SVGIG (reference sequence). CDR3 DNA: TGTGCCTGGAAGAGACAGGGGACCCTCTATGGCTACACCTTC. The encoded protein is CAWKRQGTLYGYTF.

Remarks on this clone: Different DNA sequences within this sample yield the same CDR3. The chain links TRBV10-3 to TRBJ1-2; D remains ambiguous. Per the germline V gene, CDR1 is ENHRY and CDR2 is SYGVKD. This CDR3 is built from 13 residues. Trimming took 4 bases from V and 1 from J, leaving 7 bases between them. CDR3 sequence (DNA): TGTGCCATCAGTGTATCGAGTAACTATGGCTACACCTTC. It translates to CAISVSSNYGYTF.

The chain uses TRBV25-1 and TRBJ1-1; weak D call: TRBD1 (5 bases). Germline V gene sequence: CDR1 MGHDK, CDR2 SYGVNS. The CDR3 extends over 14 amino acids. V was clipped by 5 bases and J by 1 base, with 11 bases between them. The CDR3 nucleotides read TGTGCCAGCAGTCCCACGGACAAGAACACTGAAGCTTTCTTT. Encoded protein: CASSPTDKNTEAFF.

This clone came up a few times. CDR3 nucleotides: TGTGCCTGGAGTGTAGAACTAGCGGGCGAGACCCAGTACTTC. Translating gives CAWSVELAGETQYF. The chain couples TRBV30 to TRBJ2-5; 9 positions match TRBD2. Germline loops: CDR1 GTSNPN, CDR2 SVGIG (reference sequence). The CDR3 is made up of 14 amino acids. J lost 5 bases, V lost 0 bases, and 4 bases had no gene match.

The chain has TRBV7-9 and TRBJ1-1, with 8 bases fitting TRBD1. The CDR3 consists of 15 residues. V was pared by 2 bases and J by 2 bases, with 4 bases of the junction left unmatched. Germline loops: CDR1 SEHNR, CDR2 FQNEAQ (reference sequence). DNA for the CDR3: TGTGCCAGCAGCTTATCCGGGACAGGAAACACTGAAGCTTTCTTT. It encodes CASSLSGTGNTEAFF. The variable domain in full, completed from reference TRBV7-9 and TRBJ1-1, reads DTGVSQNPRHKITKRGQNVTFRCDPISEHNRLYWYRQTLGQGPEFLTYFQNEAQLEKSRLLSDRFSAERPKGSFSTLEIQRTEQGDSAMYLCASSLSGTGNTEAFFGQGTRLTVV.

This clone was observed a single time. The chain recombines TRBV6-5 with TRBJ2-3; no clear D gene. V was pared by 2 bases and J by 6 bases, with 12 bases between. The CDR3 has 14 residues. Germline loops: CDR1 MNHEY, CDR2 SVGAGI. The CDR3 DNA reads as TGTGCCAGCAGTTACCGGCTGGGCCGGGATACGCAGTATTTT. Amino acids: CASSYRLGRDTQYF.

J is TRBJ2-7 and V is TRBV4-3, with TRBD2 as a possible D gene (5 bases). CDR1 and CDR2 (germline): LGHNA, YSLEER. Trimming pared 5 bases from V and 2 bases from J, leaving 13 bases between. This CDR3 has 14 residues. CDR3 loop: CASSSRTGAYEQYF. CDR3 nucleotides: TGCGCCAGCAGCTCGCGGACTGGAGCCTACGAGCAGTACTTC.